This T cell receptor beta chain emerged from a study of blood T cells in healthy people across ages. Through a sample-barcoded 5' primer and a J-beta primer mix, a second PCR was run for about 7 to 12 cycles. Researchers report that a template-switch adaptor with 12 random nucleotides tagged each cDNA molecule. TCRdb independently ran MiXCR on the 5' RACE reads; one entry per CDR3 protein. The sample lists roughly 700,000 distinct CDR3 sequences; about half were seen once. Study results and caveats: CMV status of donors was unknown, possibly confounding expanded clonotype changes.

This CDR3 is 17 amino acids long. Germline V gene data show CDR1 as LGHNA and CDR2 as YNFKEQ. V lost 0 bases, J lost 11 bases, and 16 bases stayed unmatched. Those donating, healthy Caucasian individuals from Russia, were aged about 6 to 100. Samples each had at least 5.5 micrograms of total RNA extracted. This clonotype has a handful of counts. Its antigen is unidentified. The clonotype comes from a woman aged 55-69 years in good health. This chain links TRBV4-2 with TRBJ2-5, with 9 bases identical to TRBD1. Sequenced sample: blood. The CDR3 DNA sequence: TGTGCCAGCAGCCAAGAACCCCAACAGGGGGCGGTAAATGAGCAGTACTTC. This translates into CASSQEPQQGAVNEQYF.